These 24 T cell receptor beta chains originate from one sample sequenced in a study of OX40 agonist ivuxolimab in advanced cancers. Assay: immunoSEQ multiplex PCR; the TCRdb copy retains only in-frame clones and omits some. Counted here are approximately 22,000 clones, approximately 91% occurring once; the ten biggest clones make up 20% to 25%. The sample was CD4+ or CD8+ T cells sorted from blood, taken in a trial of the OX40 agonist ivuxolimab. All receptors derive from an adult with an advanced solid tumor such as melanoma, head and neck, liver or kidney cancer.

The chain carries TRBV4-3 and TRBJ2-7; 7 bases match TRBD1. CDR3 length equals 15 residues. Trimming cost V 5 bases and J 2 bases; bases outside gene matches: 9. Germline V gives CDR1 LGHNA, CDR2 YSLEER. The CDR3 here is CASSSARTGPYEQYF. The CDR3 region has the DNA TGCGCCAGCAGCTCCGCTAGGACAGGCCCCTACGAGCAGTACTTC.

The chain recombines TRBV4-3 with TRBJ2-1; TRBD1 or TRBD2 may be the D gene (5 bases each). V was pared by 0 bases and J by 9 bases, with 18 bases between. The CDR3 is made up of 16 amino acids. CDR1 LGHNA and CDR2 YSLEER come from the germline V gene. CDR3 bases: TGCGCCAGCAGCCAAGACGGTGGGACGGCAGGTAGTGAGCAGTTCTTC. The encoded protein is CASSQDGGTAGSEQFF.

This clone is a singleton in its sample. The rearrangement links TRBV18 to TRBJ1-1; D not resolved. V was shortened by 4 bases and J by 5 bases, with 11 bases between the two germline ends. The germline V gene encodes CDR1 KGHSH and CDR2 LQKENI. The CDR3 totals 13 residues. In nucleotides, the CDR3 is TGTGCCAGCTCACAATTATCCCGGACTGAAGCTTTCTTT. As protein: CASSQLSRTEAFF.

The rearrangement joins TRBV2 to TRBJ2-7; TRBD2 aligns across 16 bases. Germline V gene data show CDR1 as SNHLY and CDR2 as FYNNEI. There are 14 residues in the CDR3. V was clipped by 6 bases and J by 4 bases; unmatched bases: 0. In DNA, the CDR3 is TGTGCCAGCAGGGGACTAGCGGGAGGGTACGAGCAGTACTTC. It translates to CASRGLAGGYEQYF.

V and J are TRBV2 and TRBJ2-7; either TRBD1 or TRBD2 may fit D (5 bases each). CDR1 SNHLY and CDR2 FYNNEI come from the germline V gene. The CDR3 runs to 14 residues. The V end lost 0 bases, the J end lost 5 bases, and 11 bases lay between the germline ends. CDR3 sequence reads: CASSEAGTVDEQYF. The CDR3 coding sequence is TGTGCCAGCAGTGAAGCTGGGACGGTGGACGAGCAGTACTTC.

The CDR3 bases are TGTGCCAGCAGTTATTCAGACACGAACACTGAAGCTTTCTTT. Amino acid sequence: CASSYSDTNTEAFF. This rearrangement joins TRBV6-5 to TRBJ1-1; the D is unclear. The V end was cut by 3 bases, the J end by 1 base, with 9 bases between. The CDR3 runs 14 residues. The germline gives CDR1 MNHEY, CDR2 SVGAGI.

V gene TRBV2 combines with J gene TRBJ2-7; TRBD2 aligns across 8 bases. The trim removed 3 bases at V and 4 bases at J, leaving 8 bases unmatched. The CDR3 runs 15 residues. CDR1 and CDR2 (germline): SNHLY, FYNNEI. DNA of the CDR3: TGTGCCAGCAGTGATATAGCGGGATCAGGGTACGAGCAGTACTTC. Its protein product is CASSDIAGSGYEQYF.

This clone was found a few times. V usage is TRBV4-3 and J usage is TRBJ2-5; tentative D call: TRBD2 (5 bases). V lost 2 bases and J 5 bases, leaving 12 bases between the germline ends. The germline gives CDR1 LGHNA, CDR2 YSLEER. This CDR3 region has 14 residues. The CDR3 DNA is TGCGCCAGCAGCCAACGGGGATTTGGGGAGACCCAGTACTTC. Translation gives CASSQRGFGETQYF.

The rearrangement joins TRBV7-9 to TRBJ2-5; TRBD2 matches at 9 bases. The CDR3 is 16 residues long. V shed 7 bases and J 0 bases; nucleotides not matched to a gene: 9. CDR1 and CDR2 from the germline V gene are SEHNR and FQNEAQ (reference sequence). The DNA for the CDR3 is TGTGCCAGCACCCCCTTGGCGGGGGGGCACCAAGAGACCCAGTACTTC. Amino acid sequence: CASTPLAGGHQETQYF.

The chain recombines TRBV5-5 with TRBJ2-1; D is perhaps TRBD1 or TRBD2 (7 bases each). The CDR3 is made up of 15 amino acids. Looked up from germline, CDR1 is SGHKS and CDR2 is YYEKEE (reference sequence). V lost 3 bases to trimming and J lost 4 bases, with 14 bases between them. DNA of the CDR3: TGTGCCAGCAGCTCCCAGGGGGGGTGGTACAATGAGCAGTTCTTC. It codes for CASSSQGGWYNEQFF.

The chain uses TRBV14 and TRBJ2-1; 7 bases are shared with TRBD1. The ends lost 5 bases at V and 9 bases at J; junction bases unmatched: 7. Germline V lookup: CDR1 SGHDN, CDR2 FVKESK. The CDR3 sequence is 13 residues long. Written as DNA, the CDR3 is TGTGCCAGCAGCGCACAGGGGTTCAGTGAGCAGTTCTTC. Its translation: CASSAQGFSEQFF. Based on the CDR3 plus reference TRBV14 and TRBJ2-1, the full variable domain is EAGVTQFPSHSVIEKGQTVTLRCDPISGHDNLYWYRRVMGKEIKFLLHFVKESKQDESGMPNNRFLAERTGGTYSTLKVQPAELEDSGVYFCASSAQGFSEQFFGPGTRLTVL.

V is TRBV6-1 and J is TRBJ2-7; TRBD1 agrees at 7 bases. V dropped 4 bases and J dropped 2; count of bases not matched to a gene: 5. Germline lookup yields CDR1 MNHNS and CDR2 SASEGT. The CDR3 spans 14 residues. The CDR3 sequence is CASSGQGRTYEQYF. CDR3 bases: TGTGCCAGCAGTGGACAGGGAAGAACCTACGAGCAGTACTTC.

This clone occurred once. The gene calls are TRBV6-5 and TRBJ1-6; D is possibly TRBD1 (5 bases). With 2 bases removed from V and 8 bases from J, the gap between germline ends came to 10 bases. In germline, CDR1 is MNHEY, CDR2 SVGAGI. The CDR3 loop spans 14 amino acids. The CDR3 DNA sequence: TGTGCCAGCAGTTACGCGGGGGGTGATTCACCCCTCCACTTT. Amino acid sequence: CASSYAGGDSPLHF.

This rearrangement joins TRBV7-9 to TRBJ2-7; possibly TRBD2 for D (6 bases). Between the trimmed V and J ends, which lost 3 bases and 5 bases, there was a span of 14 bases. The CDR3 totals 14 residues. The germline gives CDR1 SEHNR, CDR2 FQNEAQ (reference sequence). CDR3 in DNA: TGTGCCAGCAGCTTGGGGGGAGCTAGGAACGAGCAGTACTTC. Its protein product is CASSLGGARNEQYF.

The CDR3 here is CAATRQGWNTEAFF. CDR3 in DNA: TGTGCCGCAACCCGACAGGGGTGGAACACTGAAGCTTTCTTT. The chain combines TRBV19 with TRBJ1-1, with TRBD1 matching 8 bases. Germline values: CDR1 LNHDA, CDR2 SQIVND (reference sequence). V was clipped by 11 bases and J by 1 base; unmatched bases: 9. This CDR3 has 14 residues.

V is TRBV25-1 and J is TRBJ2-2; D remains unclear. Trimming removed 1 base from V and 1 base from J, with 7 bases in between. This CDR3 region has 15 residues. CDR1 and CDR2 (germline): MGHDK, SYGVNS. The CDR3 loop is CASSESPLNTGELFF. CDR3 DNA sequence: TGTGCCAGCAGTGAATCCCCCCTGAACACCGGGGAGCTGTTTTTT.

This rearrangement joins TRBV25-1 to TRBJ1-1, with D maybe TRBD1 (5 bases). Germline lookup yields CDR1 MGHDK and CDR2 SYGVNS. CDR3 length: 13 residues. V was clipped by 2 bases and J by 5 bases, with 9 bases between them. The CDR3, as DNA: TGTGCCAGCAGTGAACAAGGGGATACTGAAGCTTTCTTT. The encoded protein is CASSEQGDTEAFF.

The chain combines TRBV7-9 with TRBJ2-1, with 10 positions matching TRBD2. CDR1 and CDR2 (germline): SEHNR, FQNEAQ (reference sequence). The ends lost 2 bases at V and 8 bases at J; junction bases unmatched: 6. This CDR3 is built from 15 residues. The DNA of the CDR3 is TGTGCCAGCAGCTTACTAGCGGGAGAGCTTGATGAGCAGTTCTTC. It yields the protein CASSLLAGELDEQFF.

The chain is built from TRBV7-9 and TRBJ2-7, with TRBD1 matching over 9 bases. Trimming took 5 bases from V and 3 from J; bases not matched to a gene: 5. Germline values: CDR1 SEHNR, CDR2 FQNEAQ (reference sequence). The CDR3 consists of 14 residues. The CDR3 here is CASSQSGQGYEQYF. The CDR3 DNA reads as TGTGCCAGCAGCCAATCGGGACAGGGCTACGAGCAGTACTTC.

This rearrangement joins TRBV21-1 to TRBJ2-4; the table assigns TRBD2, which was not confirmed against the DNA. TRBV21-1 is classified as a pseudogene. The CDR3 length is 13 residues. CDR3 sequence: CASSVGLSNIQYF. For the CDR3, the DNA is TGTGCCAGCAGCGTGGGACTCTCAAACATTCAGTACTTC.

The rearrangement links TRBV6-1 to TRBJ1-5; no firm D call. This CDR3 has 16 residues. The V gene's germline CDR1 is MNHNS and CDR2 SASEGT. V shed 1 base and J shed 1 base, with 11 bases lying between them. The CDR3 is CASSEGFDPSNQPQHF. The CDR3 nucleotides are TGTGCCAGCAGTGAAGGATTCGACCCAAGCAATCAGCCCCAGCATTTT.

CDR3 region: CASSAQKTGANTEAFF. The CDR3 bases are TGTGCCAGCAGCGCACAAAAGACAGGGGCGAACACTGAAGCTTTCTTT. The chain recombines TRBV9 with TRBJ1-1; the match to TRBD1 covers 8 bases. This CDR3 has 16 residues. In germline, CDR1 is SGDLS, CDR2 YYNGEE. V lost 3 bases, J lost 1 base, and 8 bases stayed unmatched.

This chain connects TRBV9 to TRBJ1-2; 7 nucleotides line up with TRBD1. This CDR3 has 13 amino acids. Germline V gives CDR1 SGDLS, CDR2 YYNGEE. Trimming at V came to 4 bases and at J to 3 bases, leaving 3 bases not matched to a gene. The CDR3 protein is CASSPGTDYGYTF. CDR3 in DNA: TGTGCCAGCAGCCCCGGGACAGACTATGGCTACACCTTC.

This sequence joins TRBV27 and TRBJ2-5; 8 nucleotides agree with TRBD1. Germline CDR1 and CDR2: MNHEY and SMNVEV (reference sequence). The CDR3 runs 15 residues. J gave up 5 bases and V 1 base, and 6 bases lay outside the gene matches. The CDR3 DNA reads TGTGCCAGCAGTTTATGGCAGGGGGCATGGGAGACCCAGTACTTC. Translation gives CASSLWQGAWETQYF.